This T cell receptor beta chain was obtained from a study of cytotoxic CD8 clonotypes in ibrutinib-treated CLL. General study findings and limits: There were few public clonotypes, and on treatment they contracted or stayed stable.

This CDR3 spans 18 amino acids. The germline V gene has CDR1 MDHEN and CDR2 SYDVKM. The germline V and J ends were trimmed by 5 bases and 4 bases, with 24 bases remaining between them. Measured with immunoSEQ multiplex PCR; TCRdb has only the in-frame clones, and not every one. Seen here are some 160,000 clones, around 84% observed once, and the top ten hold roughly 1.9%. Comment on this clone: The antigen is undetermined.

The sequence was obtained from a human donor with chronic lymphocytic leukemia. The input for sequencing was PBMCs, taken after 12 months of ibrutinib treatment. J is TRBJ1-5 and V is TRBV28; perhaps TRBD1 as D (5 bases). As DNA, the CDR3 is TGTGCCAGCAGTCCTAGGACCGCAGGGCGGACGGGAAATCAGCCCCAGCATTTT. Its protein is CASSPRTAGRTGNQPQHF.